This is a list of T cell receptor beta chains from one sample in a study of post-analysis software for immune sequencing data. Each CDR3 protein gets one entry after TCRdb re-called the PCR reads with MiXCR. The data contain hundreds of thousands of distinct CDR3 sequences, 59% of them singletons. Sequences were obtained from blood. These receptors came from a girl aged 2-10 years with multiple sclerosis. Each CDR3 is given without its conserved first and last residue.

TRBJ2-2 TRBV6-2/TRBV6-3 ASSQTGRTGELF
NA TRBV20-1 SARNPRINRETQY
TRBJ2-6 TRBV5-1 ASSLLDPGANVLT
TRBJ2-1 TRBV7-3 ASSPAGQGHNEQF
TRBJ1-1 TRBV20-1 SARDNPGQTNTEAF
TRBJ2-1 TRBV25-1 ASSDRGRALYNEQF
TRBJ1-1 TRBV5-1 ASTPGTPNTEAF
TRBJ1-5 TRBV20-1 SASPPTGNQLNQPQH
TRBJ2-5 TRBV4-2 ASSQEGPAGGPSETQY
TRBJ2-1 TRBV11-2 ASSHRTSGRIRNEQF
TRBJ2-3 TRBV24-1 ATSAPSGQGSDTQY
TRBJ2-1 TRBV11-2 ASSSARLAVYNEQF
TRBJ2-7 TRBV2 ASVPGELASYEQY
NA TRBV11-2 VSRKSYGQGAHEQY
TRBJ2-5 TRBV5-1 ASSARTSGQQETQY
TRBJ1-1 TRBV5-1 ASSSQQHTSMNTEAF
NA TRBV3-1 ASSQVEELATETQY
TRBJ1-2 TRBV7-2 ASSLQGALDYGYT
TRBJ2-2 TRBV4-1 ASSQGGTETGELF
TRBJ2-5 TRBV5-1 ASSFGFGQETQY
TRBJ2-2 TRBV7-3 ASSSDRGAGELF
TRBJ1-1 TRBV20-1 SAPNRGPGTEAF
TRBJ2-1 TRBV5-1 ASSLSGGTTYNEQF
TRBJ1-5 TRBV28 ASSLPSYGFVYSNQPQH
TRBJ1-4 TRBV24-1 ATSGTGPTNEKLF
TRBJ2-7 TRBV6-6 ASSLSPRGTYEQY
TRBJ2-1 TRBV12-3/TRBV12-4 ASSLRPSGDHGGEQF
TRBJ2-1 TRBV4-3 ASSQEPGRDEQF
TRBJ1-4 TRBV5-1 ASSTGPTNEKLF
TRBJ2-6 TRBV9 ASSVGGTTGANVLT
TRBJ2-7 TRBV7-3 ASSILAGSYEQY
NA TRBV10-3 AAKKGAEETQY
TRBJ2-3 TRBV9 ASSVDPAGGPVDTQY
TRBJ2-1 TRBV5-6 ASSFIKGVAYNEQF
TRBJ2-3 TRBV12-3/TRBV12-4 ASSFPPGTDTQY
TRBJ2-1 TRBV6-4 ASSDSGASYNEQF
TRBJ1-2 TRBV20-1 SAGTDGLWDGYT
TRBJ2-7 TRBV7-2 ASNLAGASYEQY
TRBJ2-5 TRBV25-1 ASSLQGHGETQY
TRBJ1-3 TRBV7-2 ASSFGDSGNTIY
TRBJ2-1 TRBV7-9 ASSPLPPAADEQF
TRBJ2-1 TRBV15 ATSRRQGAYNEQF
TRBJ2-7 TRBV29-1 SVEVRGQYEQY
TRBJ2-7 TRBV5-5 ASSSRGLAGREQY
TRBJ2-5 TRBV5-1 ASSTGTSRETQY
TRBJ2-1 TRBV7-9 ASSAGATSSYNEQF